The 8 T cell receptor beta chains below all came from one sample that was sequenced in a study of molecular identifiers for immune sequencing clone quantification. Each CDR3 protein is one row after TCRdb ran MiXCR on the PCR reads. The sample has 90,000 or so distinct CDR3 sequences; about 21% are singletons. The sequenced sample consisted of naive CD8+ T cells from blood, with Jurkat cell RNA spiked in. The subset here: FACS-sorted CD8+CD4-CCR7+CD45RA+ naive T cells. The receptors were sampled from a human donor in good health. Some libraries in this study had Jurkat cell RNA spiked in.

This clonotype has a count of ten or more. The chain combines TRBV7-9 with TRBJ2-7, with D unclear. The V gene's germline CDR1 is SEHNR and CDR2 FQNEAQ (reference sequence). V was clipped by 8 bases and J by 5 bases, with 13 bases between them. The CDR3 is 12 amino acids. The CDR3 DNA is TGTGCCAGCCTCGGCCAAGGGAACGAGCAGTACTTC. It encodes CASLGQGNEQYF.

The table lists this clonotype with a few counts. The chain couples TRBV16 to TRBJ2-7; no definite D call. The CDR3 loop spans 15 amino acids. The V end was cut by 2 bases, the J end by 5 bases, with 16 bases between. Germline loops: CDR1 KGHSY, CDR2 FQNENV. DNA of the CDR3: TGTGCCAGCAGCCAACGAAGCCAAGGGTTCCACGAGCAGTACTTC. Its protein is CASSQRSQGFHEQYF. The entire variable domain, with the rest obtained from reference TRBV16 and TRBJ2-7, is as follows: GEEVAQTPKHLVRGEGQKAKLYCAPIKGHSYVFWYQQVLKNEFKFLISFQNENVFDETGMPKERFSAKCLPNSPCSLEIQATKLEDSAVYFCASSQRSQGFHEQYFGPGTRLTVT.

This clonotype was detected many times. The chain employs TRBV30 and TRBJ2-1, with 10 bases that match TRBD2. Germline V gene data show CDR1 as GTSNPN and CDR2 as SVGIG (reference sequence). V shed 3 bases and J 3 bases; nucleotides not matched to a gene: 5. CDR3 length: 15 amino acids. DNA for the CDR3: TGTGCCTGGAGAGAAACTAGCGGGAACTACAATGAGCAGTTCTTC. It translates to CAWRETSGNYNEQFF. Using reference TRBV30 and TRBJ2-1 for the parts outside the CDR3, the full variable domain is SQTIHQWPATLVQPVGSPLSLECTVEGTSNPNLYWYRQAAGRGLQLLFYSVGIGQISSEVPQNLSASRPQDRQFILSSKKLLLSDSGFYLCAWRETSGNYNEQFFGPGTRLTVL.

This clonotype was counted many times. The chain links TRBV7-2 to TRBJ1-1; D uncertain. This CDR3 is built from 15 residues. Germline V CDR1 and CDR2: SGHTA, FQGNSA. V was cut by 5 bases and J by 0 bases, with 13 bases left in between. In DNA, the CDR3 is TGTGCCAGCAGCCCGCATCACGCAATGAACACTGAAGCTTTCTTT. Its protein is CASSPHHAMNTEAFF. Complete variable domain (other parts from reference TRBV7-2 and TRBJ1-1): GAGVSQSPSNKVTEKGKDVELRCDPISGHTALYWYRQSLGQGLEFLIYFQGNSAPDKSGLPSDRFSAERTGGSVSTLTIQRTQQEDSAVYLCASSPHHAMNTEAFFGQGTRLTVV.

This clonotype was counted at least ten times. The J gene is TRBJ2-7, the V gene TRBV10-3; 7 bases map to TRBD1. The CDR3 has 13 amino acids. With 2 bases clipped from V and 5 bases from J, the junction kept 3 bases outside the gene matches. CDR1 and CDR2 (germline): ENHRY, SYGVKD. The CDR3 sequence is CAISETGVNEQYF. The CDR3 DNA reads TGTGCCATCAGTGAGACAGGGGTTAACGAGCAGTACTTC.

A note on this clonotype: A much larger clone is a single base away; this may be a read error. V gene TRBV11-2 combines with J gene TRBJ1-1; D is undetermined. This CDR3 spans 13 amino acids. Germline V gene sequence: CDR1 SGHAT, CDR2 FQNNGV. The chain's CDR3 is CAGSLTEYTEAFF. In nucleotides, the CDR3 is TGTGCCGGCAGCTTAACGGAGTACACTGAAGCTTTCTTT.

About this clonotype: This is likely a read error, given that the CDR3 carries no conserved phenylalanine or tryptophan at its end. Here the CDR3 reads CASSLGGSGNEQYS. CDR3 DNA sequence: TGTGCCAGCAGCTTAGGAGGTAGCGGGAACGAGCAGTACTCC. V gene TRBV7-8 combines with J gene TRBJ2-7; 8 bases line up with TRBD2. The germline CDR1 and CDR2 sequences are SGHVS and FQNEAQ. Trimming cost V 1 base and J 5 bases; bases outside gene matches: 4. This CDR3 spans 14 amino acids.

To note about this clonotype: Since a much larger clone is just one base distant, this may be a read error. This chain joins TRBV3-1 and TRBJ1-1, with D maybe TRBD1 (5 bases). This CDR3 comprises 14 residues. Germline V gene lookup returns CDR1 LGHDT and CDR2 YNNKEL (reference sequence). CDR3 in DNA: TGTGCCGGCAGCCCGGGACCAATGAACACTGAAGCTTTCTTT. It translates to CAGSPGPMNTEAFF.